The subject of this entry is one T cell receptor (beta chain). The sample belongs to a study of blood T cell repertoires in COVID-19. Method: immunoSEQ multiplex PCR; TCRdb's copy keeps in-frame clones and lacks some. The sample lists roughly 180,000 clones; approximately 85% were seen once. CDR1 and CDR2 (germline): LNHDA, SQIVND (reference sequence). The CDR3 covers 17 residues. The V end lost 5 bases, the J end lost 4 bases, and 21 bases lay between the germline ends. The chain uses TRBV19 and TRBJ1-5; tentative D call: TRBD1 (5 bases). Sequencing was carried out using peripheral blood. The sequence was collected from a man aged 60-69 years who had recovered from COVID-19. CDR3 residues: CASSGAKHRSQNQPQHF. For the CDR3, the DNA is TGTGCCAGTAGTGGGGCCAAGCACAGGTCACAGAATCAGCCCCAGCATTTT. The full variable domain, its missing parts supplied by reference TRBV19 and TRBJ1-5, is DGGITQSPKYLFRKEGQNVTLSCEQNLNHDAMYWYRQDPGQGLRLIYYSQIVNDFQKGDIAEGYSVSREKKESFPLTVTSAQKNPTAFYLCASSGAKHRSQNQPQHFGDGTRLSIL.